This T cell receptor (beta chain) came from a study of cytomegalovirus exposure and HLA in healthy donors. The V segment lost 0 bases and the J segment 6 bases; nucleotides outside the gene matches: 5. This CDR3 spans 15 amino acids. Germline V gene data show CDR1 as SGHNT and CDR2 as YYREEE (reference sequence). As to this clone: No antigen is known for it.

Overall study results and limits: Most observed TCR sequences were rare, whereas some public TCRs were detected in many donors. In a later analysis, an Asian-associated ancestry cluster reportedly showed fewer N-insertions than the roughly 700-donor mean. A prior analysis recorded that most TCR beta V segments were productive about 87% or about 30% of the time. The study labeled 164 TCR beta chains cytomegalovirus-associated.

The primer mix had 60 Vbeta and 13 Jbeta primers. Here immunoSEQ multiplex PCR was the method, and the copy in TCRdb shows in-frame clones only, minus some. The sample contains roughly 110,000 clones, roughly 82% of which appear only once. Material: PBMCs. The chain recombines TRBV5-4 with TRBJ2-2, with 7 nucleotides matching TRBD2. The sequence came from a man aged 25-40 years in good health and CMV-seropositive. CDR3 loop: CASSLVGGGSGELFF. The CDR3 nucleotides are TGTGCCAGCAGCTTGGTTGGGGGGGGGTCCGGGGAGCTGTTTTTT.